These T cell receptor beta chains were read from a single sample in a study of blood T cell repertoires in COVID-19. Profiled with immunoSEQ multiplex PCR; TCRdb holds only in-frame clones, not every one. The sample comprises 150,000 or so clones, approximately 79% of which are singletons, and under 9% rests with the top ten. Input material: peripheral blood. The receptors stem from a woman in her thirties or forties with COVID-19, enrolled during active disease. CDR3s include the opening cysteine and the closing phenylalanine or tryptophan. The D gene is left open where the match is weak. Not all rows give a size; the values are once, few, many and, for expanded clones, a class.

cdr3_aa: CASSSGQLNTEAFF
cdr3_nt: TGTGCCAGCAGCTCGGGACAGTTGAACACTGAAGCTTTCTTT
j_call: TRBJ1-1
clone_size: .
d_call: TRBD1
v_call: TRBV5-5

cdr3_aa: CASSETRGWETQYF
cdr3_nt: TGTGCCAGCAGTGAAACCAGGGGATGGGAGACCCAGTACTTC
j_call: TRBJ2-5
clone_size: .
d_call: .
v_call: TRBV2

cdr3_aa: CASSLGGVNSPLHF
cdr3_nt: TGTGCCAGCAGCTTGGGAGGAGTCAATTCACCCCTCCACTTT
j_call: TRBJ1-6
clone_size: .
d_call: .
v_call: TRBV7-3

cdr3_aa: CASQPDRGQGANVLTF
cdr3_nt: TGTGCCAGTCAACCCGACAGGGGGCAAGGGGCCAACGTCCTGACTTTC
j_call: TRBJ2-6
clone_size: .
d_call: TRBD1
v_call: TRBV19

cdr3_aa: CATIQYRGQNEQFF
cdr3_nt: TGTGCCACCATCCAATACAGGGGGCAAAATGAGCAGTTCTTC
j_call: TRBJ2-1
clone_size: .
d_call: TRBD1
v_call: TRBV2

cdr3_aa: CASSLGVRGSDAYEQYF
cdr3_nt: TGCGCCAGCAGCTTGGGGGTTCGCGGGAGCGACGCCTACGAGCAGTACTTC
j_call: TRBJ2-7
clone_size: once
d_call: TRBD2
v_call: TRBV5-1

cdr3_aa: CASSNTRGYGYTF
cdr3_nt: TGTGCCAGCAGCAACACCCGGGGCTATGGCTACACCTTC
j_call: TRBJ1-2
clone_size: .
d_call: .
v_call: TRBV6-6

cdr3_aa: CATSDFHSGIWVTHGNTIYF
cdr3_nt: TGTGCCACCAGTGATTTCCACTCGGGGATTTGGGTTACTCACGGAAACACCATATATTTT
j_call: TRBJ1-3
clone_size: .
d_call: .
v_call: TRBV24-1

cdr3_aa: CASSSFTRLASTDTQYF
cdr3_nt: TGTGCCAGCAGCTCCTTTACTCGACTAGCCAGCACAGATACGCAGTATTTT
j_call: TRBJ2-3
clone_size: .
d_call: TRBD2
v_call: TRBV7-2

cdr3_aa: CATREKTGGNTEAFF
cdr3_nt: TGTGCCACTAGAGAAAAGACAGGGGGGAACACTGAAGCTTTCTTT
j_call: TRBJ1-1
clone_size: .
d_call: TRBD1
v_call: TRBV15

cdr3_aa: CASSTTGDNEQFF
cdr3_nt: TGTGCCAGCAGCACGACAGGGGACAATGAGCAGTTCTTC
j_call: TRBJ2-1
clone_size: .
d_call: TRBD1
v_call: TRBV6-5

cdr3_aa: CASSSTGVEAPLHF
cdr3_nt: TGTGCCAGCAGTTCTACAGGGGTGGAGGCACCCCTCCACTTT
j_call: TRBJ1-6
clone_size: .
d_call: TRBD1
v_call: TRBV6-5

cdr3_aa: CASSLPGVRGYTF
cdr3_nt: TGTGCCAGCAGTCTACCCGGGGTCCGGGGCTACACCTTC
j_call: TRBJ1-2
clone_size: once
d_call: .
v_call: TRBV11-2

cdr3_aa: CASSLVLAGAEQFF
cdr3_nt: TGTGCCAGCAGTTTAGTCCTAGCGGGAGCTGAGCAGTTCTTC
j_call: TRBJ2-1
clone_size: .
d_call: TRBD2
v_call: TRBV27

cdr3_aa: CASSQQGLDGYTF
cdr3_nt: TGTGCCAGCAGTCAACAGGGTTTGGATGGCTACACCTTC
j_call: TRBJ1-2
clone_size: .
d_call: .
v_call: TRBV12-3/TRBV12-4

cdr3_aa: CASSSAGTGSNEQFF
cdr3_nt: TGTGCCAGCAGCTCCGCCGGGACAGGGAGCAATGAGCAGTTCTTC
j_call: TRBJ2-1
clone_size: .
d_call: TRBD1
v_call: TRBV7-3

cdr3_aa: CASSVTGEGTEAFF
cdr3_nt: TGTGCCAGCAGTGTGACAGGGGAGGGCACTGAAGCTTTCTTT
j_call: TRBJ1-1
clone_size: .
d_call: TRBD1
v_call: TRBV27

cdr3_aa: CAISESGTGGNYGYTF
cdr3_nt: TGTGCCATCAGTGAGTCAGGGACAGGGGGGAACTATGGCTACACCTTC
j_call: TRBJ1-2
clone_size: .
d_call: TRBD1
v_call: TRBV10-3

cdr3_aa: CASSLRQGGTGELFF
cdr3_nt: TGTGCCAGCAGCTTACGGCAGGGGGGCACCGGGGAGCTGTTTTTT
j_call: TRBJ2-2
clone_size: .
d_call: .
v_call: TRBV7-9

cdr3_aa: CASSLKTPSYEQYF
cdr3_nt: TGCGCCAGCAGCCTGAAGACTCCTTCCTACGAGCAGTACTTC
j_call: TRBJ2-7
clone_size: .
d_call: .
v_call: TRBV4-1

cdr3_aa: CAISEASSYNEQFF
cdr3_nt: TGTGCCATCAGTGAAGCGAGCTCCTACAATGAGCAGTTCTTC
j_call: TRBJ2-1
clone_size: .
d_call: .
v_call: TRBV10-3

cdr3_aa: CASSHSRVVAFF
cdr3_nt: TGTGCCAGCAGCCATAGCAGGGTGGTAGCTTTCTTT
j_call: TRBJ1-1
clone_size: many
d_call: .
v_call: TRBV14

cdr3_aa: CASNRRESNQPQHF
cdr3_nt: TGTGCCAGTAACCGCCGGGAATCCAATCAGCCCCAGCATTTT
j_call: TRBJ1-5
clone_size: .
d_call: .
v_call: TRBV19

cdr3_aa: CASSFDRYQPQHF
cdr3_nt: TGTGCCAGCAGCTTTGACAGATATCAGCCCCAGCATTTT
j_call: TRBJ1-5
clone_size: .
d_call: .
v_call: TRBV7-6

cdr3_aa: CASRGAPNEQFF
cdr3_nt: TGTGCCAGCAGGGGAGCCCCCAATGAGCAGTTCTTC
j_call: TRBJ2-1
clone_size: .
d_call: .
v_call: TRBV7-9

cdr3_aa: CASSLFITGANVLTF
cdr3_nt: TGCGCCAGCAGCTTGTTTATTACTGGGGCCAACGTCCTGACTTTC
j_call: TRBJ2-6
clone_size: .
d_call: .
v_call: TRBV5-1

cdr3_aa: CASSLEGTSGNTIYF
cdr3_nt: TGTGCCAGCTCCCTCGAGGGAACCTCTGGAAACACCATATATTTT
j_call: TRBJ1-3
clone_size: .
d_call: .
v_call: TRBV3-1/TRBV3-2

cdr3_aa: CASSYAQKNIQYF
cdr3_nt: TGTGCCAGCAGTTACGCACAGAAAAACATTCAGTACTTC
j_call: TRBJ2-4
clone_size: .
d_call: .
v_call: TRBV6-2/TRBV6-3

cdr3_aa: CASRYPKGQVVVFHYGYTF
cdr3_nt: TGTGCCAGCAGATATCCCAAGGGGCAGGTCGTAGTTTTTCACTATGGCTACACCTTC
j_call: TRBJ1-2
clone_size: .
d_call: .
v_call: TRBV21-1

cdr3_aa: CASNRQGASYNEQFF
cdr3_nt: TGCGCCAGCAACCGACAGGGGGCTTCCTACAATGAGCAGTTCTTC
j_call: TRBJ2-1
clone_size: .
d_call: TRBD1
v_call: TRBV4-1

cdr3_aa: CAWNVRRGVGNTEAFF
cdr3_nt: TGTGCCTGGAACGTAAGGAGGGGAGTGGGGAACACTGAAGCTTTCTTT
j_call: TRBJ1-1
clone_size: .
d_call: .
v_call: TRBV30

cdr3_aa: CASSQDPGTGGGYTF
cdr3_nt: TGTGCCAGCAGCCAAGATCCCGGGACAGGGGGCGGATACACCTTC
j_call: TRBJ1-2
clone_size: .
d_call: TRBD1
v_call: TRBV4-2

cdr3_aa: CASSMEDRPNTGELFF
cdr3_nt: TGTGCCAGCAGCATGGAGGACAGGCCGAACACCGGGGAGCTGTTTTTT
j_call: TRBJ2-2
clone_size: .
d_call: TRBD1
v_call: TRBV5-6

cdr3_aa: CASTLGGTSSTDTQYF
cdr3_nt: TGTGCCAGCACTTTGGGCGGGACTAGCAGCACAGATACGCAGTATTTT
j_call: TRBJ2-3
clone_size: .
d_call: TRBD2
v_call: TRBV5-4

cdr3_aa: CASSFRDRDEKLFF
cdr3_nt: TGTGCCAGCAGTTTCCGGGACAGGGACGAAAAACTGTTTTTT
j_call: TRBJ1-4
clone_size: .
d_call: TRBD1
v_call: TRBV27

cdr3_aa: CASSLDQVTDTQYF
cdr3_nt: TGTGCCAGCAGCTTAGACCAGGTCACAGATACGCAGTATTTT
j_call: TRBJ2-3
clone_size: .
d_call: .
v_call: TRBV7-9

cdr3_aa: CASSVPGANYGYTF
cdr3_nt: TGTGCCAGCAGTGTGCCGGGGGCTAACTATGGCTACACCTTC
j_call: TRBJ1-2
clone_size: .
d_call: .
v_call: TRBV2

cdr3_aa: CASSQMPGQGLQPQHF
cdr3_nt: TGCGCCAGCAGCCAGATGCCGGGACAGGGGCTTCAGCCCCAGCATTTT
j_call: TRBJ1-5
clone_size: .
d_call: TRBD1
v_call: TRBV4-1

cdr3_aa: CASNETGALTYNSPLHF
cdr3_nt: TGTGCCAGCAATGAGACAGGGGCACTTACATATAATTCACCCCTCCACTTT
j_call: TRBJ1-6
clone_size: few
d_call: TRBD1
v_call: TRBV6-1

cdr3_aa: CASTGKTQYF
cdr3_nt: TGTGCCAGCACGGGAAAGACCCAGTACTTC
j_call: TRBJ2-5
clone_size: .
d_call: .
v_call: TRBV2

cdr3_aa: CASSHPGTSTDTQYF
cdr3_nt: TGTGCCAGCAGCCATCCGGGTACAAGCACAGATACGCAGTATTTT
j_call: TRBJ2-3
clone_size: .
d_call: .
v_call: TRBV7-3

cdr3_aa: CAKTGGEKLFF
cdr3_nt: TGCGCCAAGACAGGGGGTGAAAAACTGTTTTTT
j_call: TRBJ1-4
clone_size: .
d_call: TRBD1
v_call: TRBV10-1

cdr3_aa: CASSSTSGEQFF
cdr3_nt: TGTGCCAGCAGTTCCACTAGCGGTGAGCAGTTCTTC
j_call: TRBJ2-1
clone_size: few
d_call: TRBD2
v_call: TRBV6-5

cdr3_aa: CASSLSAGVVINEQFF
cdr3_nt: TGTGCCAGCAGCCTGTCAGCGGGGGTTGTTATCAATGAGCAGTTCTTC
j_call: TRBJ2-1
clone_size: .
d_call: TRBD2
v_call: TRBV3-1/TRBV3-2

cdr3_aa: CASSGDNYEQYF
cdr3_nt: TGCGCCAGCAGTGGGGACAACTACGAGCAGTACTTC
j_call: TRBJ2-7
clone_size: .
d_call: .
v_call: TRBV5-1

cdr3_aa: CASSPPLRGSGTDTQYF
cdr3_nt: TGTGCCAGCTCACCACCGTTGCGGGGTAGCGGAACAGATACGCAGTATTTT
j_call: TRBJ2-3
clone_size: .
d_call: .
v_call: TRBV18

cdr3_aa: CASSLGATSNQPQHF
cdr3_nt: TGCGCCAGCAGCCTTGGGGCCACTAGCAATCAGCCCCAGCATTTT
j_call: TRBJ1-5
clone_size: .
d_call: .
v_call: TRBV4-1

cdr3_aa: CASSVATMDTQYF
cdr3_nt: TGTGCCAGCAGCGTAGCTACCATGGATACGCAGTATTTT
j_call: TRBJ2-3
clone_size: .
d_call: .
v_call: TRBV9

cdr3_aa: CASSPVDRASGELFF
cdr3_nt: TGTGCCAGCAGCCCCGTAGACAGGGCGTCCGGGGAGCTGTTTTTT
j_call: TRBJ2-2
clone_size: .
d_call: TRBD1
v_call: TRBV7-9

cdr3_aa: CASSYSFHEQYF
cdr3_nt: TGTGCCAGCAGTTACTCCTTTCACGAGCAGTACTTC
j_call: TRBJ2-7
clone_size: .
d_call: .
v_call: TRBV12-3/TRBV12-4

cdr3_aa: CASSQDRAGPNTEAFF
cdr3_nt: TGTGCCAGCAGCCAAGATAGAGCAGGGCCGAACACTGAAGCTTTCTTT
j_call: TRBJ1-1
clone_size: .
d_call: .
v_call: TRBV3-1/TRBV3-2

cdr3_aa: CASSLRWQVNTGELFF
cdr3_nt: TGTGCCAGCAGTTTACGGTGGCAGGTGAACACCGGGGAGCTGTTTTTT
j_call: TRBJ2-2
clone_size: .
d_call: .
v_call: TRBV27

cdr3_aa: CASSLAWNTGELFF
cdr3_nt: TGTGCCAGCAGCTTGGCTTGGAACACCGGGGAGCTGTTTTTT
j_call: TRBJ2-2
clone_size: many
d_call: .
v_call: TRBV5-4

cdr3_aa: CSAVGSPRAHETQYF
cdr3_nt: TGCAGCGCTGTTGGGAGTCCCAGAGCTCATGAGACCCAGTACTTC
j_call: TRBJ2-5
clone_size: .
d_call: .
v_call: TRBV29-1